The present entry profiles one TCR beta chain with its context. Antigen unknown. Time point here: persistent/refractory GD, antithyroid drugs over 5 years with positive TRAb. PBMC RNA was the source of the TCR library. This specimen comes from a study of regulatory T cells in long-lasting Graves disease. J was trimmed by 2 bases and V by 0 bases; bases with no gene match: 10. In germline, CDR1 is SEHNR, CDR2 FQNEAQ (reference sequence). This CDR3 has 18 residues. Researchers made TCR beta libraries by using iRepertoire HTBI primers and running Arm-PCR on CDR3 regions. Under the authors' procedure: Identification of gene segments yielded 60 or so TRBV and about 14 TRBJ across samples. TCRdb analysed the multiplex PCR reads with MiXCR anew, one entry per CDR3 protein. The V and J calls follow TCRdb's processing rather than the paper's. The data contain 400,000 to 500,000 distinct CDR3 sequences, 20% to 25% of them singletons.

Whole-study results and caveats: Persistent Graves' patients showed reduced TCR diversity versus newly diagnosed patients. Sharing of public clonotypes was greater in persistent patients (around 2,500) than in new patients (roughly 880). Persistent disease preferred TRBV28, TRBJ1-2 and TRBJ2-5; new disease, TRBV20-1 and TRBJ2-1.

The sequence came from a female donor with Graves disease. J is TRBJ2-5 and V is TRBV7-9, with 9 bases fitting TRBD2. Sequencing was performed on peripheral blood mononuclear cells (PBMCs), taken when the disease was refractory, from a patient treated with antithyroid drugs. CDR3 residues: CASSLAWIAGDSQETQYF. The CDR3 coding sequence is TGTGCCAGCAGCTTAGCGTGGATAGCGGGGGACTCTCAAGAGACCCAGTACTTC.